This T cell receptor (beta chain) comes out of a study of blood T cell repertoires in COVID-19. Study-wide background: The United States, Italy and Spain provided the acute and convalescent COVID-19 samples. Sample material is recorded as cDNA or gDNA derived from T cells, B-cell-depleted T cells, or PBMCs.

With V trimmed by 7 bases and J by 5 bases, 5 bases remained unmatched. Germline assignment: CDR1 MGHDK and CDR2 SYGVNS. The CDR3 consists of 13 residues. As handled by the study authors: Cell counts per sample came from amplifying reference gene primers. Measured with immunoSEQ multiplex PCR; TCRdb has only the in-frame clones, and not every one. V, J and clone size are those of that table, while D and trimming were read from the DNA. The sample has 310,000 or so clones, around 87% seen once. The sequencing input was peripheral blood. The receptor was isolated from a woman in her twenties or thirties who had recovered from COVID-19. The chain combines TRBV25-1 with TRBJ2-5, with 9 bases that match TRBD2. The CDR3 DNA reads as TGTGCCAGCACGCTAGCGGGACGGGAGACCCAGTACTTC. This sequence encodes CASTLAGRETQYF.